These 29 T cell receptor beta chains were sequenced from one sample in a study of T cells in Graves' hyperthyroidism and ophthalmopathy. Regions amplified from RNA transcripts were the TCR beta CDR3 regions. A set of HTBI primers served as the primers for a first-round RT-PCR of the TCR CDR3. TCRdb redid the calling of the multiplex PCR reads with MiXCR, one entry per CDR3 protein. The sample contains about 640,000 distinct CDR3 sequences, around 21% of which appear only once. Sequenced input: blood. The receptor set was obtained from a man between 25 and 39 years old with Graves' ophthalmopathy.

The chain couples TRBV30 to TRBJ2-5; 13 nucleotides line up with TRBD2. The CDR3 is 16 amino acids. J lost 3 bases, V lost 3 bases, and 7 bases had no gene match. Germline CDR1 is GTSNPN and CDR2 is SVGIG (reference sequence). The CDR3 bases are TGTGCCTGGAGAGGCCCCGGGACTAGCGGGAAAGAGACCCAGTACTTC. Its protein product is CAWRGPGTSGKETQYF.

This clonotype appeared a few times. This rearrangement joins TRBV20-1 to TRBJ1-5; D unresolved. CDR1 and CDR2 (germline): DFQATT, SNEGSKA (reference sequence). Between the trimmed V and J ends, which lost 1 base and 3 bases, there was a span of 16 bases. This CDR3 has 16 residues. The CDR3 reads CSARGSNRRTNQPQHF. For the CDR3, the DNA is TGCAGTGCTAGAGGATCAAACCGGCGGACCAATCAGCCCCAGCATTTT.

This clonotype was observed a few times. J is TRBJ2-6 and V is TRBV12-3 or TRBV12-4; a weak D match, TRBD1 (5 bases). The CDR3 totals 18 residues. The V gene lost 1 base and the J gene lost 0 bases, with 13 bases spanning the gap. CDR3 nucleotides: TGTGCCAGCAGTTTAGACGGCAGGGTTCTCTCTGGGGCCAACGTCCTGACTTTC. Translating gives CASSLDGRVLSGANVLTF.

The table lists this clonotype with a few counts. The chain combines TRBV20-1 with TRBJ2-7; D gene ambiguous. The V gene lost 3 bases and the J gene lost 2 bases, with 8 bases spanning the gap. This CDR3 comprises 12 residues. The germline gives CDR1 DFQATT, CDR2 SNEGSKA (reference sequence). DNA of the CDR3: TGCAGTGCTAGCGGAATAGCCTACGAGCAGTACTTC. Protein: CSASGIAYEQYF.

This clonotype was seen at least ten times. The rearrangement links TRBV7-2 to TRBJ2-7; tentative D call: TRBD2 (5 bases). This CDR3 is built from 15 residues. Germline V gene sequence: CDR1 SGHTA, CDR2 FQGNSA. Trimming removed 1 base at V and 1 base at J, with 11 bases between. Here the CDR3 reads CASSLEAGWSYEQYF. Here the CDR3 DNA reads TGTGCCAGCAGCTTAGAGGCGGGTTGGTCCTACGAGCAGTACTTC.

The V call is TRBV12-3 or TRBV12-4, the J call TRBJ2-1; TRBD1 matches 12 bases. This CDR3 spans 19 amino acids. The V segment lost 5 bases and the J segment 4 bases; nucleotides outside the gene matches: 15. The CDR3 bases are TGTGCCAGCAGTCCACGTCCCGGGACAGGGGGCGACATTTACAATGAGCAGTTCTTC. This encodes CASSPRPGTGGDIYNEQFF.

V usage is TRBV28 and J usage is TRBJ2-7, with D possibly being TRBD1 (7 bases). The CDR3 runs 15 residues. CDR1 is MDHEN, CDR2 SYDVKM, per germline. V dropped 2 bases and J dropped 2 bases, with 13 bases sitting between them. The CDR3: CASSLIGGQTYEQYF. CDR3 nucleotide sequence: TGTGCCAGCAGTTTAATCGGGGGACAGACCTACGAGCAGTACTTC.

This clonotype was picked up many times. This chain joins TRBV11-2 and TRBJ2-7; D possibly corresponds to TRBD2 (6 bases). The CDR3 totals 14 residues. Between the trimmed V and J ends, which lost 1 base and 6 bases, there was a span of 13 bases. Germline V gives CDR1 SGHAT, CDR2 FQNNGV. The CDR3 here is CASSLVRELGEQYF. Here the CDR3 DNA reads TGTGCCAGCAGCTTAGTTCGGGAGCTAGGCGAGCAGTACTTC.

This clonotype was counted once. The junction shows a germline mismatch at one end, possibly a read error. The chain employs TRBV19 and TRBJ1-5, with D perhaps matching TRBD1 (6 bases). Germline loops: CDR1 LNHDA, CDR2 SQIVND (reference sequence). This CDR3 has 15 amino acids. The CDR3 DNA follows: TGTGGCAGTAGTATCCCCAGGGGATGGAATCAGCCCCAGCATTTT. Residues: CGSSIPRGWNQPQHF.

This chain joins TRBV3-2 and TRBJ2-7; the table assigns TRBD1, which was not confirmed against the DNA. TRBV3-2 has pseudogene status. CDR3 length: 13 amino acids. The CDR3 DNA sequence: TGTGCCAGCAGCCGGGCCAGGGGGTACGAGCAGTACTTC. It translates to CASSRARGYEQYF.

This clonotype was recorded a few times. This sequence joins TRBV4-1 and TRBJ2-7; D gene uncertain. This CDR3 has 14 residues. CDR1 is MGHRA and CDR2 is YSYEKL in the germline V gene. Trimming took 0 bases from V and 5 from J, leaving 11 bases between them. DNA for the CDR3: TGCGCCAGCAGCCAAGAGCCGCTACCCCACGAGCAGTACTTC. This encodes CASSQEPLPHEQYF.

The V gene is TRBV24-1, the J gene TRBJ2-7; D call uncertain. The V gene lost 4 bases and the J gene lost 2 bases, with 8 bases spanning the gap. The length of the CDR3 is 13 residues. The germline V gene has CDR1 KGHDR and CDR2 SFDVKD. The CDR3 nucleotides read TGTGCCACCAGTGACAGCGCCGCCTACGAGCAGTACTTC. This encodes CATSDSAAYEQYF.

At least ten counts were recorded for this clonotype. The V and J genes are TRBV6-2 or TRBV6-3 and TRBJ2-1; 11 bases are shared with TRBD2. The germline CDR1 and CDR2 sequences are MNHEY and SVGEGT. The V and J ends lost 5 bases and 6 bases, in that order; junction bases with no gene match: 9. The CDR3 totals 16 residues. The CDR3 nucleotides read TGTGCCAGCAGTAGATCCGGGACTAGCGGAATCAATGAGCAGTTCTTC. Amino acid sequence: CASSRSGTSGINEQFF.

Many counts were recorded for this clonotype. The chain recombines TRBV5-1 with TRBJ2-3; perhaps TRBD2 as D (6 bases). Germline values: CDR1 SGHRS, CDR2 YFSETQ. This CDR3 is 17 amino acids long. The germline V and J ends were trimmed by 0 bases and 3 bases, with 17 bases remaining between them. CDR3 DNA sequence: TGCGCCAGCAGCTTGGAGGGGCGGGGAGGTTTGACAGATACGCAGTATTTT. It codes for CASSLEGRGGLTDTQYF.

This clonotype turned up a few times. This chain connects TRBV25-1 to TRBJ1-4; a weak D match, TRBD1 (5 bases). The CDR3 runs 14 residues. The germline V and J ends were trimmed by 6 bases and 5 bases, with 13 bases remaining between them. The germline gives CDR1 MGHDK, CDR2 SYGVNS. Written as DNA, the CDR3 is TGTGCCAGCAGGCCACAGGCGTCGAATGAAAAACTGTTTTTT. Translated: CASRPQASNEKLFF.

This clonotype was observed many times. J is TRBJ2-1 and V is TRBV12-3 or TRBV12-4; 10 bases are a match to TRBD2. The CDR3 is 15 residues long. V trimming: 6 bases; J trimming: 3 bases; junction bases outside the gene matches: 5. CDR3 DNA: TGTGCCAGCAGCCACGGGACTAGCGACTACAATGAGCAGTTCTTC. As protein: CASSHGTSDYNEQFF.

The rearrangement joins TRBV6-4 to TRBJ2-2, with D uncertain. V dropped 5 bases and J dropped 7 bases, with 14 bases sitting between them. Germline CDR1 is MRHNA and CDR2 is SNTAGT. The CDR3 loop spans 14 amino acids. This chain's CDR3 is CASSIGHGIGELFF. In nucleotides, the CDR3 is TGTGCCAGCAGTATAGGCCACGGCATCGGGGAGCTGTTTTTT.

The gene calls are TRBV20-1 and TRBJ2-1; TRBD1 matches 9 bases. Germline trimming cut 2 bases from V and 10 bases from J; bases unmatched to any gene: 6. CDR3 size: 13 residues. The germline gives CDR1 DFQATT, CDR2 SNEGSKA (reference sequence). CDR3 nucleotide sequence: TGCAGTGCTAGACTGACAGGGGGTGGCGAGCAGTTCTTC. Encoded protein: CSARLTGGGEQFF.

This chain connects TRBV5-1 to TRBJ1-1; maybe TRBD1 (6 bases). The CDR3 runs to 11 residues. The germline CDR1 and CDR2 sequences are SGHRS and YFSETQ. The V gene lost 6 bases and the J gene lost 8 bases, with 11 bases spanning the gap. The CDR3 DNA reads TGCGCCAGCACCGGGACACCAGAAGCTTTCTTT. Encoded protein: CASTGTPEAFF.

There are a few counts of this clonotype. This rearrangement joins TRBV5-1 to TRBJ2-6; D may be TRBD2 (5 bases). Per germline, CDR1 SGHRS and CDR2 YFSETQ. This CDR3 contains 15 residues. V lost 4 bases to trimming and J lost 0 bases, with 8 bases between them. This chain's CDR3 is CASSQGLSGANVLTF. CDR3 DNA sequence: TGCGCCAGCAGCCAAGGACTCTCTGGGGCCAACGTCCTGACTTTC. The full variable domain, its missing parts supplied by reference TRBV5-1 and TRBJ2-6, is KAGVTQTPRYLIKTRGQQVTLSCSPISGHRSVSWYQQTPGQGLQFLFEYFSETQRNKGNFPGRFSGRQFSNSRSEMNVSTLELGDSALYLCASSQGLSGANVLTFGAGSRLTVL.

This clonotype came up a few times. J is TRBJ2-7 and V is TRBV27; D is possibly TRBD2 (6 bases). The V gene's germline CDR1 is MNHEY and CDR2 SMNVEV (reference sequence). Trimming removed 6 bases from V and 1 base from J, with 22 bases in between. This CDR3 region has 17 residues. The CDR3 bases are TGTGCCAGCAGCTTAAACGCCGCTCGGGGGTCTTCCTACGAGCAGTACTTC. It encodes CASSLNAARGSSYEQYF.

The CDR3 is CASNSGLAGENEQFF. The CDR3 coding sequence is TGTGCCAGCAATTCAGGACTAGCGGGAGAAAATGAGCAGTTCTTC. This chain links TRBV28 with TRBJ2-1; 13 nucleotides line up with TRBD2. The CDR3 extends over 15 amino acids. V shed 7 bases and J 7 bases; nucleotides not matched to a gene: 7. Per germline, CDR1 MDHEN and CDR2 SYDVKM.

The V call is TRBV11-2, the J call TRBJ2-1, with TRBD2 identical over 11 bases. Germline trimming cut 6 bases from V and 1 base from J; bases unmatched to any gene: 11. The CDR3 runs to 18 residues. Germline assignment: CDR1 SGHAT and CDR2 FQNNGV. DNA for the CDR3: TGTGCCAGCAGACCCGGGACTAGCGGACCCTCATCCTACAATGAGCAGTTCTTC. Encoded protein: CASRPGTSGPSSYNEQFF. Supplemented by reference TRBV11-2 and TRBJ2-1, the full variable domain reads EAGVAQSPRYKIIEKRQSVAFWCNPISGHATLYWYQQILGQGPKLLIQFQNNGVVDDSQLPKDRFSAERLKGVDSTLKIQPAKLEDSAVYLCASRPGTSGPSSYNEQFFGPGTRLTVL.

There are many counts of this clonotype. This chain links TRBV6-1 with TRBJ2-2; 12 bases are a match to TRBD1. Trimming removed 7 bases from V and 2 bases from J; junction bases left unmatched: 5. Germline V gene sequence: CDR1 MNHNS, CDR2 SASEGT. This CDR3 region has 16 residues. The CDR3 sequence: CASNRGTGGNTGELFF. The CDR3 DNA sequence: TGTGCCAGCAACCGGGGGACAGGGGGCAACACCGGGGAGCTGTTTTTT.

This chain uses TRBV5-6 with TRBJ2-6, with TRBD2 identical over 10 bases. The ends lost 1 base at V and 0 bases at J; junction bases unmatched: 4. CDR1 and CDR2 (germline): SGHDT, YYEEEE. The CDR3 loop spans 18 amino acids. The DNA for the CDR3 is TGTGCCAGCAGCTTGTGGGCTAGCGGGAGCTCTGGGGCCAACGTCCTGACTTTC. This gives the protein CASSLWASGSSGANVLTF.

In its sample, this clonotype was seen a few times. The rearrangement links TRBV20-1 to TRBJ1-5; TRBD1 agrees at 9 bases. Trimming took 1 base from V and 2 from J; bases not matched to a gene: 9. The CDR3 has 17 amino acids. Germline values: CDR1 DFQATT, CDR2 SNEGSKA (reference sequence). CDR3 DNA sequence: TGCAGTGCTAGAGTGGGTCTACAGGGGGCGGGCAATCAGCCCCAGCATTTT. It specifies CSARVGLQGAGNQPQHF.

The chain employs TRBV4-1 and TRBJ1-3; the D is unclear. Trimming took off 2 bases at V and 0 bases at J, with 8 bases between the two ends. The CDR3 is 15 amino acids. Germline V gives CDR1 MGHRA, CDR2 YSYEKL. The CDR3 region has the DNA TGCGCCAGCAGCCAACGGGCAGTCTCTGGAAACACCATATATTTT. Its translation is CASSQRAVSGNTIYF.

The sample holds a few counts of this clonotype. CDR3 sequence: CSVEAGSGRNTEAFF. DNA of the CDR3: TGCAGCGTTGAAGCGGGGTCAGGGAGGAACACTGAAGCTTTCTTT. The J gene is TRBJ1-1, the V gene TRBV29-1; the D gene is possibly TRBD1 (5 bases). This CDR3 has 15 residues. Germline V gene sequence: CDR1 SQVTM, CDR2 ANQGSEA. V was trimmed by 1 base and J by 1 base, leaving 13 bases between them.

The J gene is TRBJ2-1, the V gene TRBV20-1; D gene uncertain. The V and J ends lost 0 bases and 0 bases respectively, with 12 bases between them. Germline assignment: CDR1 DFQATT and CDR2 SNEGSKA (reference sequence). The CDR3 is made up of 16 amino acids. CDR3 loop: CSARDPTAISYNEQFF. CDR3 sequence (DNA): TGCAGTGCTAGAGATCCGACCGCCATCTCCTACAATGAGCAGTTCTTC.